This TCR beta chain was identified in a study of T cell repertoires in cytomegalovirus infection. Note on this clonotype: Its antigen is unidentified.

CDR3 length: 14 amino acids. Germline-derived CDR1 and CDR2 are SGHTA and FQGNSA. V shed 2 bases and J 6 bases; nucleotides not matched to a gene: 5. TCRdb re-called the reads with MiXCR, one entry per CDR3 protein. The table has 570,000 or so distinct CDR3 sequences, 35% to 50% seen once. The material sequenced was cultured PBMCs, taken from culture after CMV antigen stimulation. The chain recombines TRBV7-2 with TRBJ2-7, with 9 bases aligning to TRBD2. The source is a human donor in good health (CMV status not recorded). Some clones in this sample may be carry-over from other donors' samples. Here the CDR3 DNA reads TGTGCCAGCAGCTTAACGGGACTAGCAGTCGAGCAGTACTTC. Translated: CASSLTGLAVEQYF.